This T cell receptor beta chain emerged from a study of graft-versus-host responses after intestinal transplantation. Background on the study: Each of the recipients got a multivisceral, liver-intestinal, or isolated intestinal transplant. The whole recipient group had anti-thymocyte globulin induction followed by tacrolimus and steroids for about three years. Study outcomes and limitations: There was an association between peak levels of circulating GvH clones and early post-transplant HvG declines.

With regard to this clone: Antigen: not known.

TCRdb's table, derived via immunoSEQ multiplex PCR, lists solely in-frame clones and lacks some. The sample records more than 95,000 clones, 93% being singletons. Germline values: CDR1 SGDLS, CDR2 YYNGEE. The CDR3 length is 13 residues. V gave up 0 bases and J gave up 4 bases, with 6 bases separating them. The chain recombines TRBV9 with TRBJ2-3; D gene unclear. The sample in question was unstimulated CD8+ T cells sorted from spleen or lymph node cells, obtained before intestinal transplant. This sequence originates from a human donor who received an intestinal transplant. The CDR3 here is CASSVGRADTQYF. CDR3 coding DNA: TGTGCCAGCAGCGTAGGGCGTGCAGATACGCAGTATTTT.